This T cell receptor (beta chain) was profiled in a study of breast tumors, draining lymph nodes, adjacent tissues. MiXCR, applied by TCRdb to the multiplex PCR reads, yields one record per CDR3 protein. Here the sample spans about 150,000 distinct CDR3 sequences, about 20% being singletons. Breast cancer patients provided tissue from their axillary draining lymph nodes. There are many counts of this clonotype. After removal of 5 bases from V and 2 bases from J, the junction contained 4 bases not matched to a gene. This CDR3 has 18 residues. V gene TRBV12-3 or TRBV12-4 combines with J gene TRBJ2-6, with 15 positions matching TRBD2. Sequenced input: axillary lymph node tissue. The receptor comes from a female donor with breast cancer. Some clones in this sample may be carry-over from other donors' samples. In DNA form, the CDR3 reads TGTGCCAGCAGTCCTCGGACTAGCGGGAGGGCTGGGGCCAACGTCCTGACTTTC. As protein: CASSPRTSGRAGANVLTF.